The rows below give T cell receptor beta chains drawn from one sample of a study of vaccination effects on CD4 cells after COVID-19. The data were produced by immunoSEQ multiplex PCR, yet TCRdb's version contains in-frame clones alone and is incomplete. Of tens of thousands of clones listed, around two thirds were seen once; the top ten hold around 1.5%. Their recognized antigens are unknown. The sample was CD4+ T cells from PBMCs cultured with HCoV-229E spike peptides, taken after COVID-19 vaccination. The receptors stem from a human donor who received a COVID-19 vaccine. The CDR3 runs from the conserved cysteine through the conserved F or W. The order of the fields is J gene, clone size, V gene, D gene, CDR3 DNA, CDR3 protein. D genes are given only for firm matches. Some rows mark clone size as missing; the rest say once, few, many or name a class of expanded clone.

TRBJ2-5,.,TRBV5-1,.,TGCGCCAGCAGCAAAGCACTAGACCGTTCAACCCAGTACTTC,CASSKALDRSTQYF
TRBJ2-4,.,TRBV2,.,TGTGCCAGCAGTCCCGAACTTACAGCCAAAAACATTCAGTACTTC,CASSPELTAKNIQYF
TRBJ2-3,.,TRBV5-8,TRBD1,TGTGCCAGCAGCTTGTCAGGGGGCGGAGGGGATACGCAGTATTTT,CASSLSGGGGDTQYF
TRBJ2-5,.,TRBV7-2,TRBD1,TGTGCCAGCAGCCCTAGGACAGGCGTGGAGACCCAGTACTTC,CASSPRTGVETQYF
TRBJ2-1,few,TRBV7-2,.,TGTGCCAGCAGGAAAAGGGACCCCTACAATGAGCAGTTCTTC,CASRKRDPYNEQFF
TRBJ1-5,.,TRBV10-2,.,TGCGCCAGCACGGGGGCCCTCAATCAGCCCCAGCATTTT,CASTGALNQPQHF
TRBJ1-2,few,TRBV9,.,TGTGCCAGCAACCGGCCCAACTATGGCTACACCTTC,CASNRPNYGYTF
TRBJ2-1,.,TRBV24-1,.,TGTGCCACCAGCCCCAGTTATGGGGGCGCCTACAATGAGCAGTTCTTC,CATSPSYGGAYNEQFF
TRBJ2-3,few,TRBV7-3,TRBD2,TGTGCCAGCAGCTCCCTAGCGGGGGGCGGAGATACGCAGTATTTT,CASSSLAGGGDTQYF
TRBJ2-3,.,TRBV7-9,TRBD2,TGTGCCAGCAGCTTAGGACTTGACGGGGGGGCCGGAACAGATACGCAGTATTTT,CASSLGLDGGAGTDTQYF
TRBJ1-4,.,TRBV5-1,.,TGCGCCAGCAGCTTAGACGTTACCGATGAAAAACTGTTTTTT,CASSLDVTDEKLFF
TRBJ2-5,.,TRBV5-1,TRBD1,TGCGCCAGCAGCTCATCGGGACAGGGTGGAGAGACCCAGTACTTC,CASSSSGQGGETQYF
TRBJ1-2,.,TRBV5-4,TRBD1,TGTGCCAGCAGCTCAACAGGGGTCTATGGCTACACCTTC,CASSSTGVYGYTF
TRBJ2-4,.,TRBV4-1,.,TGCGCCAGCAGCCAAGATTATTCCCCAAAGCGTGCTCAGTACTTC,CASSQDYSPKRAQYF
TRBJ2-3,.,TRBV7-3,.,TGTGCCAGCAGCTTAAACGGGGCCGACACAGATACGCAGTATTTT,CASSLNGADTDTQYF
TRBJ2-3,.,TRBV6-5,.,TGTGCCAGCAGTTACTGGGCGGGAAACACAGATACGCAGTATTTT,CASSYWAGNTDTQYF
TRBJ1-5,.,TRBV4-1,TRBD1,TGCGCCAGCAGCCATGGGGACAGGAGCAATCAGCCCCAGCATTTT,CASSHGDRSNQPQHF
TRBJ1-6,.,TRBV10-3,.,TGTGCCATCAAGGGGAGCTCCTATAATTCACCCCTCCACTTT,CAIKGSSYNSPLHF
TRBJ2-4,.,TRBV7-8,.,TGTGCCAGCAGCCGCGATAGACTCACCGTCGGAAACATTCAGTACTTC,CASSRDRLTVGNIQYF
TRBJ2-1,few,TRBV11-3,TRBD2,TGTGCCAGCAGCTTAGGACTATGGAGCGGGGGGGACAACTACAATGAGCAGTTCTTC,CASSLGLWSGGDNYNEQFF
TRBJ1-1,once,TRBV19,.,TGTGCCAGTAAAGGCGGGGCGGGGGGCACTGAAGCTTTCTTT,CASKGGAGGTEAFF
TRBJ1-1,.,TRBV19,TRBD1,TGTGCCAGTAGTGACAGGGCTGGAAACACTGAAGCTTTCTTT,CASSDRAGNTEAFF
TRBJ1-2,few,TRBV5-4,.,TGTGCCAGCAGCTACCGGGCCGAAACCTATGGCTACACCTTC,CASSYRAETYGYTF
TRBJ2-2,.,TRBV7-3,TRBD1,TGTGCCAGCAGCTTAACTGGACAGGGGAGTGAAGGCGGGGAGCTGTTTTTT,CASSLTGQGSEGGELFF